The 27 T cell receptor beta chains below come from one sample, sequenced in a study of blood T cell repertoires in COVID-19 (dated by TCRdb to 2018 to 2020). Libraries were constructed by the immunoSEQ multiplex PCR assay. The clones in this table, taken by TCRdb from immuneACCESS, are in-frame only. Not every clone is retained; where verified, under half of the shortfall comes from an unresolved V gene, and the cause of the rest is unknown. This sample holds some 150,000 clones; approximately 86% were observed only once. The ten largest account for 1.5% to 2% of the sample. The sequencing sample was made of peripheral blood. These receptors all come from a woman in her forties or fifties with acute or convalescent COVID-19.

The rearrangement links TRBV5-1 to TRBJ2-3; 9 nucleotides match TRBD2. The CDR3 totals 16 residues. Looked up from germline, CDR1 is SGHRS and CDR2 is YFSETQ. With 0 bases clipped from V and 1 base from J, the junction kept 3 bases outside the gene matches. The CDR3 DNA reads TGCGCCAGCAGCTTGGGACTAGCGGAGGGCACAGATACGCAGTATTTT. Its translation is CASSLGLAEGTDTQYF.

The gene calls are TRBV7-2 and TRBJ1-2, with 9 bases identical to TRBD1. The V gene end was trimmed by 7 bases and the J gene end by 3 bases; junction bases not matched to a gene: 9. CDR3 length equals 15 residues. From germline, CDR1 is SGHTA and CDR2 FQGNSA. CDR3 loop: CASTVSGTGYYGYTF. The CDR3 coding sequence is TGTGCCAGCACCGTATCCGGGACAGGGTACTATGGCTACACCTTC.

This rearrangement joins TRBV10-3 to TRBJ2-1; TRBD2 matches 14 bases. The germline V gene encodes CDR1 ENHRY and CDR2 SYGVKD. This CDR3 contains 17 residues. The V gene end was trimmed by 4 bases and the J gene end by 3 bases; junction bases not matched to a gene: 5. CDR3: CAISAPGLAGDYNEQFF. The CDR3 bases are TGTGCCATCAGTGCCCCGGGACTAGCGGGGGACTACAATGAGCAGTTCTTC.

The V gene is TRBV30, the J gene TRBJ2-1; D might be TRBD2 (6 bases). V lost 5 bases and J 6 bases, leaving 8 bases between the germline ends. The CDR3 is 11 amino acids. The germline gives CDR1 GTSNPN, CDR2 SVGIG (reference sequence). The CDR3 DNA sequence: TGTGCCTGGGGGGGAGGCAATGAGCAGTTCTTC. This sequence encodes CAWGGGNEQFF.

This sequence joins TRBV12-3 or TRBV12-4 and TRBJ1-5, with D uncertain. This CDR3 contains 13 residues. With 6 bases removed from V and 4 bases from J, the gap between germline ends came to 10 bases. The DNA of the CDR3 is TGTGCCAGCAGACTGGGAGGTAATCAGCCCCAGCATTTT. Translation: CASRLGGNQPQHF.

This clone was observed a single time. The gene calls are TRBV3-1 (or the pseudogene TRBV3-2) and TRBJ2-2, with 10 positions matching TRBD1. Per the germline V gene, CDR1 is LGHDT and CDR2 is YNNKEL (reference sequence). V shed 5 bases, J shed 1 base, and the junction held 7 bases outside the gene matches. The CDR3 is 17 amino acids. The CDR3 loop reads CASSDGTGAMNTGELFF. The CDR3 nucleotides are TGTGCCAGCAGCGACGGGACAGGGGCTATGAACACCGGGGAGCTGTTTTTT.

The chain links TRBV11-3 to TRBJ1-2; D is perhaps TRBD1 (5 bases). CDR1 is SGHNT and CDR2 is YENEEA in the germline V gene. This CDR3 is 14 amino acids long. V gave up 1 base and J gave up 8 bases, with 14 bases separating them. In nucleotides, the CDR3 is TGTGCCAGCAGCTTAGGGGCGTCGGGGGACGGCTACACCTTC. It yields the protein CASSLGASGDGYTF.

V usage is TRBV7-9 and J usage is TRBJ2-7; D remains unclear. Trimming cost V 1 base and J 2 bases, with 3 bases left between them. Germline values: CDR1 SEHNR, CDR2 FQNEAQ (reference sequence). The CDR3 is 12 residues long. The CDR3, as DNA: TGTGCCAGCAGCTTAGACACCTACGAGCAGTACTTC. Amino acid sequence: CASSLDTYEQYF.

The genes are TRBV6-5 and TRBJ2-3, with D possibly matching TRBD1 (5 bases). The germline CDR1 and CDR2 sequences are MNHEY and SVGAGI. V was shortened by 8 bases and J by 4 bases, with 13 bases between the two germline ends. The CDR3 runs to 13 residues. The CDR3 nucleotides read TGTGCCAGCTCAAATGGGGCCTCAGATACGCAGTATTTT. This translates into CASSNGASDTQYF.

CDR3 sequence (DNA): TGTGCCTGGACGGCTTTCACAGGGGCTATGAACACTGAAGCTTTCTTT. It encodes CAWTAFTGAMNTEAFF. The chain has TRBV30 and TRBJ1-1, with 7 nucleotides matching TRBD1. The CDR3 covers 16 residues. The V gene's germline CDR1 is GTSNPN and CDR2 SVGIG (reference sequence). Losses at the gene ends were 4 bases for V and 0 bases for J; bases not matched to a gene: 11. Filled out from reference TRBV30 and TRBJ1-1, the complete variable domain reads SQTIHQWPATLVQPVGSPLSLECTVEGTSNPNLYWYRQAAGRGLQLLFYSVGIGQISSEVPQNLSASRPQDRQFILSSKKLLLSDSGFYLCAWTAFTGAMNTEAFFGQGTRLTVV.

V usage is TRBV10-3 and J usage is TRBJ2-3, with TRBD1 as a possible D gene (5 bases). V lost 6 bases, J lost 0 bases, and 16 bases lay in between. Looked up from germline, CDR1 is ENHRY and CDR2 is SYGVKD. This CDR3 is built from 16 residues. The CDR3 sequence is CAIRPRGSSSTDTQYF. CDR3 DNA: TGTGCCATCAGGCCAAGGGGTTCCTCTAGCACAGATACGCAGTATTTT.

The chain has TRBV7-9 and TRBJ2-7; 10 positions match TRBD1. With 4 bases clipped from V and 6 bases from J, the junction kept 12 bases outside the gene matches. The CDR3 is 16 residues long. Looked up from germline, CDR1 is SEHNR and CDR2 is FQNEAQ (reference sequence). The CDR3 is CASSSRYDRGHGEQYF. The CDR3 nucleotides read TGTGCCAGCAGCTCGAGATACGACAGGGGGCACGGCGAGCAGTACTTC.

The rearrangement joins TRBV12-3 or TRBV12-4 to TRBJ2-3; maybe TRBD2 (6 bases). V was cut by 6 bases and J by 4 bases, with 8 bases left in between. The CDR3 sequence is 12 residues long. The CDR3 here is CASRPSADTQYF. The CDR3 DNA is TGTGCCAGCAGGCCTAGCGCAGATACGCAGTATTTT.

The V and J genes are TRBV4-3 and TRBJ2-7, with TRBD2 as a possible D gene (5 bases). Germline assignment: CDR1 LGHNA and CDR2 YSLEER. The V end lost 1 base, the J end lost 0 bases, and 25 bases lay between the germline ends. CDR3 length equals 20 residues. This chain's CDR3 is CASSQGSLQRDSGGSYEQYF. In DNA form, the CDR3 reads TGCGCCAGCAGCCAAGGGAGCCTTCAGAGGGATTCAGGAGGCTCCTACGAGCAGTACTTC.

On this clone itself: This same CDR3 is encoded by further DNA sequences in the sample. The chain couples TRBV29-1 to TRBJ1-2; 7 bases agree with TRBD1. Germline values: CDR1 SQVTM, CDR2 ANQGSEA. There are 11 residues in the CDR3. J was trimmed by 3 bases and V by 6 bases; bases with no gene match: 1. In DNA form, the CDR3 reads TGCAGCGTAGGGACAGACTATGGCTACACCTTC. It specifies CSVGTDYGYTF.

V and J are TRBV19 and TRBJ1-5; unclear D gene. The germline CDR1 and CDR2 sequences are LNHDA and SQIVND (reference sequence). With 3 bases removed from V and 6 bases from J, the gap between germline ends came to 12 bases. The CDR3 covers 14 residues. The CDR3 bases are TGTGCCAGTAGTATCGGTCGGGTGGTTCAGCCCCAGCATTTT. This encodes CASSIGRVVQPQHF.

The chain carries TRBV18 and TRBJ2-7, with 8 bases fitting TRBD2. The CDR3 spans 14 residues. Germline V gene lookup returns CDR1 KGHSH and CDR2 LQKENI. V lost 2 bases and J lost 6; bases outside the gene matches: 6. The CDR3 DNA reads TGTGCCAGCTCACCAGCGGGACTAGTCTCCGAGCAGTACTTC. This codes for CASSPAGLVSEQYF.

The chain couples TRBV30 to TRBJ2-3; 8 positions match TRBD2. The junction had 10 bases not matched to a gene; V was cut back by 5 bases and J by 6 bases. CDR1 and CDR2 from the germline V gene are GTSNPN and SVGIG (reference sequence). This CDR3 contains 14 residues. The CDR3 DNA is TGTGCCTGGGGCAAAGGAGCGGGAGTTGATACGCAGTATTTT. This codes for CAWGKGAGVDTQYF.

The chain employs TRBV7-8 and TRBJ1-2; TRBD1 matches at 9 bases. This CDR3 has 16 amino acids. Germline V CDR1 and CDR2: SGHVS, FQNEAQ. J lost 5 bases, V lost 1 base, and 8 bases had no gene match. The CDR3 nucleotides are TGTGCCAGCAGCTTAGGGGGACAGGGAACTTTATATGGCTACACCTTC. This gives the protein CASSLGGQGTLYGYTF.

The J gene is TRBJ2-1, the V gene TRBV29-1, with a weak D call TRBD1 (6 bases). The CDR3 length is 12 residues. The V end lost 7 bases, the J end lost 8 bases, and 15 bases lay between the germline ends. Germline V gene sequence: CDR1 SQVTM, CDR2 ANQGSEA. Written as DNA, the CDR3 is TGCAGCGCACAGGGAGTGGGTGATGAGCAGTTCTTC. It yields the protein CSAQGVGDEQFF.

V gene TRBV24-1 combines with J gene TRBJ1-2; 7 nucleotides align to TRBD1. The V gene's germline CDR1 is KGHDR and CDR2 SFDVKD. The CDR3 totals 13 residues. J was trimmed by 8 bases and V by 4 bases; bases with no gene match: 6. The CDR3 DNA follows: TGTGCCACCAGTGAAGGGGACAGTCGCGGCTACACCTTC. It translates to CATSEGDSRGYTF.

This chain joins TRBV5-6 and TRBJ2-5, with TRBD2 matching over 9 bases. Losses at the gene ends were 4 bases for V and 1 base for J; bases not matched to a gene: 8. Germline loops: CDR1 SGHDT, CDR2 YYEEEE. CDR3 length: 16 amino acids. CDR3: CASSTGLAAIQETQYF. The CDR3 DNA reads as TGTGCCAGCAGCACGGGACTAGCAGCCATCCAAGAGACCCAGTACTTC.

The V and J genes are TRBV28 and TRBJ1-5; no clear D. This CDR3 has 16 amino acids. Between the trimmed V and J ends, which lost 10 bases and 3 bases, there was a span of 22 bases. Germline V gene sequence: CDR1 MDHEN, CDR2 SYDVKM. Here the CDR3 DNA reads TGTGCCACGTATCTCACACAAGGGAGCCTCAATCAGCCCCAGCATTTT. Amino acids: CATYLTQGSLNQPQHF.

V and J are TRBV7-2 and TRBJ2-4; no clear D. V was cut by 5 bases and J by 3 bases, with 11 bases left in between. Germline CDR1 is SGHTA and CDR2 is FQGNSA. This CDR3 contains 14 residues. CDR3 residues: CASSPNGLKNIQYF. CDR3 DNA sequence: TGTGCCAGCAGCCCGAACGGTCTCAAAAACATTCAGTACTTC.

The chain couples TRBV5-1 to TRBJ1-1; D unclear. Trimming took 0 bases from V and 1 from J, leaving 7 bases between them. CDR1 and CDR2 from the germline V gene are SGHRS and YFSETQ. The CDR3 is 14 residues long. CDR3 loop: CASSLDGWNTEAFF. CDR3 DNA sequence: TGCGCCAGCAGCTTGGACGGGTGGAACACTGAAGCTTTCTTT.

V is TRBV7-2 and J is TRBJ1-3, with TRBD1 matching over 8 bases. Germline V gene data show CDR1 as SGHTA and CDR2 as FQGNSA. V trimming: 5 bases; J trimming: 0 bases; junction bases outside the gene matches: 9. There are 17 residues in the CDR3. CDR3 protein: CASSLKGTGLSGNTIYF. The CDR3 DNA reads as TGTGCCAGCAGCCTAAAAGGGACAGGCCTCTCTGGAAACACCATATATTTT.

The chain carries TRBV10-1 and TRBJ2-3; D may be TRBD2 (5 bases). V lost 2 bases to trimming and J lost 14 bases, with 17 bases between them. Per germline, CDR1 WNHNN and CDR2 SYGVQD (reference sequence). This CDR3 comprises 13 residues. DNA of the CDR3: TGCGCCAGCAGTGAGCGAGGGTCTGGTCTGGTGTATTTT. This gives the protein CASSERGSGLVYF.